Each of the 12 T cell receptor beta chains below was sequenced from the same sample in a study of long-term antiretroviral therapy in people with HIV. The libraries were made with immunoSEQ v3.0 at survey level. Sequenced by immunoSEQ multiplex PCR; TCRdb stores in-frame clones only, minus some. The sample holds just over 35,000 clones, approximately 85% seen once. The sample was unsorted PBMCs, taken 2.2 years after starting antiretroviral therapy. These receptors originate from a man younger than 35 with HIV.

This chain uses TRBV5-1 with TRBJ2-5, with a possible D match to TRBD1 (5 bases). The V end lost 4 bases, the J end lost 1 base, and 11 bases lay between the germline ends. The CDR3 consists of 14 residues. CDR1 is SGHRS, CDR2 YFSETQ, per germline. The DNA of the CDR3 is TGCGCCAGCAGCAAACAGGAGCTCCAAGAGACCCAGTACTTC. This sequence encodes CASSKQELQETQYF.

V gene TRBV28 combines with J gene TRBJ1-1; weak D call: TRBD1 (6 bases). The germline V and J ends were trimmed by 6 bases and 2 bases, with 16 bases remaining between them. The CDR3 is made up of 15 amino acids. Germline V lookup: CDR1 MDHEN, CDR2 SYDVKM. The CDR3 sequence is CASSSRGRRNTEAFF. Written as DNA, the CDR3 is TGTGCCAGCAGCTCGAGGGGGAGAAGAAACACTGAAGCTTTCTTT.

There are a few counts of this clone. The chain carries TRBV7-9 and TRBJ1-1, with TRBD1 as a possible D gene (6 bases). CDR1 is SEHNR, CDR2 FQNEAQ, per germline (reference sequence). The CDR3 length is 16 residues. Trimming cost V 6 bases and J 0 bases, with 17 bases left between them. This chain's CDR3 is CASRGTHASMNTEAFF. As DNA, the CDR3 is TGTGCCAGCAGGGGGACACATGCTTCGATGAACACTGAAGCTTTCTTT.

The CDR3 DNA reads as TGTGCCAGCGACGGGACAGACATATCTAACTATGGCTACACCTTC. It is translated as CASDGTDISNYGYTF. The J gene is TRBJ1-2, the V gene TRBV2, with TRBD1 identical over 7 bases. This CDR3 is 15 amino acids long. The ends lost 8 bases at V and 0 bases at J; junction bases unmatched: 9. Germline CDR1 reads SNHLY; CDR2 reads FYNNEI. The variable domain in full, completed from reference TRBV2 and TRBJ1-2, reads EPEVTQTPSHQVTQMGQEVILRCVPISNHLYFYWYRQILGQKVEFLVSFYNNEISEKSEIFDDQFSVERPDGSNFTLKIRSTKLEDSAMYFCASDGTDISNYGYTFGSGTRLTVV.

This chain connects TRBV27 to TRBJ2-2; 12 positions match TRBD2. This CDR3 has 15 amino acids. With V trimmed by 5 bases and J by 7 bases, 5 bases remained unmatched. Germline lookup yields CDR1 MNHEY and CDR2 SMNVEV (reference sequence). The CDR3 nucleotides read TGTGCCAGCAGTCGACTAGCGGGAGTACACGGGGAGCTGTTTTTT. It codes for CASSRLAGVHGELFF.

CDR3 region: CASSVTPNTGELFF. CDR3 DNA: TGCGCCAGCAGTGTGACACCGAACACCGGGGAGCTGTTTTTT. The chain employs TRBV10-1 and TRBJ2-2; D remains unclear. V was shortened by 4 bases and J by 0 bases, with 6 bases between the two germline ends. The germline CDR1 and CDR2 sequences are WNHNN and SYGVQD (reference sequence). This CDR3 has 14 residues.

V gene TRBV6-6 combines with J gene TRBJ2-6; a weak D match, TRBD2 (5 bases). Germline loops: CDR1 MNHNY, CDR2 SVGAGI (reference sequence). CDR3 length: 14 amino acids. V gave up 4 bases and J gave up 1 base, with 5 bases separating them. CDR3 in amino acids: CASSSGSGANVLTF. CDR3 DNA sequence: TGTGCCAGCAGTTCGGGATCTGGGGCCAACGTCCTGACTTTC.

The chain recombines TRBV20-1 with TRBJ1-1; no definite D call. CDR1 DFQATT and CDR2 SNEGSKA come from the germline V gene (reference sequence). The CDR3 has 11 residues. CDR3 sequence (DNA): TGCGGGAGTGCTATGAACACTGAAGCTTTCTTT. This translates into CGSAMNTEAFF.

The chain carries TRBV18 and TRBJ2-3; 8 nucleotides align to TRBD2. V was clipped by 3 bases and J by 4 bases; unmatched bases: 6. Germline CDR1 is KGHSH and CDR2 is LQKENI. CDR3 length equals 15 residues. The CDR3 sequence is CASSPRAGVPDTQYF. The CDR3 DNA is TGTGCCAGCTCACCCAGAGCGGGAGTTCCAGATACGCAGTATTTT.

This rearrangement joins TRBV7-9 to TRBJ1-4; tentative D call: TRBD1 (5 bases). Germline V CDR1 and CDR2: SEHNR, FQNEAQ (reference sequence). Trimming took off 5 bases at V and 8 bases at J, with 9 bases between the two ends. The CDR3 runs to 12 residues. In nucleotides, the CDR3 is TGTGCCAGCAGCCTAGGACACGAAAAACTGTTTTTT. It codes for CASSLGHEKLFF.

This sequence joins TRBV6-5 and TRBJ1-2; D is undetermined. Germline loops: CDR1 MNHEY, CDR2 SVGAGI. This CDR3 has 11 residues. Trimming pared 4 bases from V and 4 bases from J, leaving 4 bases between. CDR3 in DNA: TGTGCCAGCAGTTCCAGCTATGGCTACACCTTC. Encoded protein: CASSSSYGYTF.

This clone was detected only a few times. The V gene is TRBV15, the J gene TRBJ2-7, with 10 positions matching TRBD1. The germline CDR1 and CDR2 sequences are LNHNV and YYDKDF (reference sequence). The CDR3 covers 14 residues. With 7 bases clipped from V and 2 bases from J, the junction kept 5 bases outside the gene matches. Here the CDR3 reads CATTRDRGPYEQYF. The CDR3 DNA is TGTGCCACCACCCGGGACAGGGGTCCCTACGAGCAGTACTTC.